The clone carrying this T cell receptor beta chain is a singleton in its sample. The data stem from a study of blood T cell repertoires in COVID-19. Study details: Acute-phase and convalescent COVID-19 samples originated in the United States, Italy and Spain. Sample material is recorded as cDNA or gDNA derived from T cells, B-cell-depleted T cells, or PBMCs.

This CDR3 is 15 amino acids long. The germline V and J ends were trimmed by 3 bases and 3 bases, with 14 bases remaining between them. Germline CDR1 is MDHEN and CDR2 is SYDVKM. The assay was immunoSEQ multiplex PCR, and TCRdb's table has in-frame clones only and misses some. The sample includes more than 80,000 clones, roughly 80% seen only once; the top ten take approximately 15%. This receptor was taken from a human donor in a cohort sampled during active COVID-19. The sample taken for sequencing was peripheral blood. The chain links TRBV28 to TRBJ1-2, with D hard to call. The CDR3 region has the DNA TGTGCCAGCAGTTTTCCCCCGGGGATCGACTATGGCTACACCTTC. Encoded protein: CASSFPPGIDYGYTF.